Listed below are T cell receptor beta chains from one sample, sequenced in a study of cytomegalovirus exposure and HLA in healthy donors. Assay: immunoSEQ multiplex PCR; the TCRdb copy retains only in-frame clones and omits some. The sample contains around 180,000 clones, approximately 81% of which appear only once. Sequencing used PBMCs. The origin of the receptors is a boy aged 10-17 years in good health and CMV-seronegative. Each CDR3 is given with its conserved first and last residue. The D gene is left open where the match is weak. A row's size may be missing; if present it is once, few, many or a size class.

>TRBJ1-2|18|TRBV18|NA|NA
TGTGCCAGCTCACCCCTCGTCAATACAGGGCCAGCTAACTATGGCTACACCTTC
CASSPLVNTGPANYGYTF
>TRBJ1-1|13|TRBV27|NA|NA
TGTGCCAGCAGTTTAATGGGGGGGACTGAAGCTTTCTTT
CASSLMGGTEAFF
>TRBJ1-3|13|TRBV2|TRBD1|NA
TGTGCCAGCAGTAGACAGGGAGGAAACACCATATATTTT
CASSRQGGNTIYF
>TRBJ1-1|11|TRBV20-1|NA|NA
TGCAGTGCCATACAGGGAACAGAAGCTTTCTTT
CSAIQGTEAFF
>TRBJ2-7|14|TRBV10-2|NA|NA
TGCGCCAGCAGTGTTGGAGGTGTCGTTAGCGAGCAGTACTTC
CASSVGGVVSEQYF
>TRBJ1-5|14|TRBV28|NA|NA
TGTGCCAGCACCCGTGGGGAGAGCAATCAGCCCCAGCATTTT
CASTRGESNQPQHF
>TRBJ1-2|13|TRBV6-5|NA|NA
TGTGCCAGCATTTCCCGGGTAGCCTATGGCTACACCTTC
CASISRVAYGYTF
>TRBJ2-2|13|TRBV9|NA|NA
TGTGCCAGCAGCGTAGCTACGAGGGGGGAGCTGTTTTTT
CASSVATRGELFF
>TRBJ2-2|15|TRBV28|TRBD2|few
TGTGCCAGCAGCCAGCTAGCGGGAGATACCGGGGAGCTGTTTTTT
CASSQLAGDTGELFF
>TRBJ1-5|17|TRBV27|NA|NA
TGTGCCAGCAGTGCGCGACTGTCCACTTTTGCCAATCAGCCCCAGCATTTT
CASSARLSTFANQPQHF
>TRBJ2-1|13|TRBV27|TRBD2|NA
TGTGCCAGCAGTGGATCTAGCGGGAGGGAGCAGTTCTTC
CASSGSSGREQFF
>TRBJ2-2|15|TRBV13|NA|NA
TGTGCCAGCTCCGCTCAGGGTGGATACACCGGGGAGCTGTTTTTT
CASSAQGGYTGELFF
>TRBJ1-3|15|TRBV6-5|NA|NA
TGTGCCAGTAGAAACAGGGCCCCCTCTGGAAACACCATATATTTT
CASRNRAPSGNTIYF
>TRBJ1-3|15|TRBV2|NA|NA
TGTGCCAGCAGTGAGACCCGGGGCTCTGGAAACACCATATATTTT
CASSETRGSGNTIYF
>TRBJ2-7|16|TRBV28|NA|NA
TGTGCCAGCAGTTTACATGGGTGGGCAGGGTCCTACGAGCAGTACTTC
CASSLHGWAGSYEQYF
>TRBJ1-3|15|TRBV30|NA|NA
TGTGCCTGGAGACCGACTAGCGAGATCTGGAACACCATATATTTT
CAWRPTSEIWNTIYF
>TRBJ2-1|12|TRBV27|NA|once
TGTGCCAGCAGAGCCCAATACAATGAGCAGTTCTTC
CASRAQYNEQFF
>TRBJ1-1|15|TRBV7-6|NA|NA
TGTGCCAGCAGCTTCACCGGACAAACGAACACTGAAGCTTTCTTT
CASSFTGQTNTEAFF
>TRBJ2-7|15|TRBV4-1|NA|NA
TGCGCCAGCAGCCAAGAGCGGTCAGGGGACTACGAGCAGTACTTC
CASSQERSGDYEQYF
>TRBJ1-1|12|TRBV7-9|NA|NA
TGTGCCAGCAGCGCGGAAAACACTGAAGCTTTCTTT
CASSAENTEAFF
>TRBJ2-4|14|TRBV11-2|NA|NA
TGTGCCAGCAGCCTGGTTGAGGGCCGGAACATTCAGTACTTC
CASSLVEGRNIQYF
>TRBJ1-5|15|TRBV5-8|NA|NA
TGTGCCAGCAGCAACCTCCCCAAGAGGAATCAGCCCCAGCATTTT
CASSNLPKRNQPQHF
>TRBJ2-2|14|TRBV6-1|TRBD1|few
TGTGCCAGTGAACAGGGGGCGGAAGCCGGGGAGCTGTTTTTT
CASEQGAEAGELFF
>TRBJ2-3|17|TRBV7-3|TRBD2|NA
TGTGCCAGCAGCTCAGGACTAGCGGGAGGGCCAACAGATACGCAGTATTTT
CASSSGLAGGPTDTQYF
>TRBJ1-6|13|TRBV9|NA|NA
TGTGCCAGCAGCGGGACAGATAATTCACCCCTCCACTTT
CASSGTDNSPLHF
>TRBJ1-2|17|TRBV14|TRBD1|once
TGTGCCAGCAGCCAAGTTTTCCGGACAGGGAAAAACTATGGCTACACCTTC
CASSQVFRTGKNYGYTF
>TRBJ2-3|14|TRBV29-1|TRBD1|NA
TGCAGCGCTCCGGACAGGGGGCGTGAAGATACGCAGTATTTT
CSAPDRGREDTQYF
>TRBJ2-1|13|TRBV7-9|NA|NA
TGTTCCAGCAGCCCCCCATCCCAAAATGAGCAGTTCTTC
CSSSPPSQNEQFF
>TRBJ1-4|11|TRBV6-6|NA|NA
TGTGCCAGCAGTTATAGTGAAAAACTGTTTTTT
CASSYSEKLFF
>TRBJ2-2|13|TRBV29-1|NA|NA
TGCAGCGTGTCCCTACTTGACACCGGGGAGCTGTTTTTT
CSVSLLDTGELFF
>TRBJ2-7|11|TRBV19|NA|NA
TGTGCCAGTAGTGCAGCCTACGAGCAGTACTTC
CASSAAYEQYF
>TRBJ2-7|14|TRBV2|TRBD1|NA
TGTGCCAGCAGTGAAGGGACAGGACACTACGAGCAGTACTTC
CASSEGTGHYEQYF
>TRBJ2-3|15|TRBV4-3|NA|once
TGCGCCAGCAGCCCGGGTGGGAGTGGGACAGATACGCAGTATTTT
CASSPGGSGTDTQYF